This entry concerns a single TCR beta chain. Its antigen is unknown. This sample was taken from a study of Tregs in tolerant kidney transplant recipients. Germline V gene sequence: CDR1 MNHEY, CDR2 SMNVEV (reference sequence). V lost 4 bases to trimming and J lost 4 bases; unmatched junction nucleotides: 8. The CDR3 extends over 15 amino acids. Method: immunoSEQ multiplex PCR; TCRdb's copy keeps in-frame clones and lacks some. Of roughly 4,900 clones detected, around two fifths appear once; the ten largest clones hold 5.5% to 7%. Study-level results: The most relevant donor-specific Treg TCRbeta repertoire apparently came from expansion with activated donor B cells.

The TCR originated in a human donor in good health. Input material: CD8+ T cells from blood cultured with allogeneic cells. The V and J genes are TRBV27 and TRBJ2-3, with 7 nucleotides matching TRBD2. The CDR3 DNA reads as TGTGCCAGCAGTTCCGGCGGGGGATGGTCAGATACGCAGTATTTT. It yields the protein CASSSGGGWSDTQYF.